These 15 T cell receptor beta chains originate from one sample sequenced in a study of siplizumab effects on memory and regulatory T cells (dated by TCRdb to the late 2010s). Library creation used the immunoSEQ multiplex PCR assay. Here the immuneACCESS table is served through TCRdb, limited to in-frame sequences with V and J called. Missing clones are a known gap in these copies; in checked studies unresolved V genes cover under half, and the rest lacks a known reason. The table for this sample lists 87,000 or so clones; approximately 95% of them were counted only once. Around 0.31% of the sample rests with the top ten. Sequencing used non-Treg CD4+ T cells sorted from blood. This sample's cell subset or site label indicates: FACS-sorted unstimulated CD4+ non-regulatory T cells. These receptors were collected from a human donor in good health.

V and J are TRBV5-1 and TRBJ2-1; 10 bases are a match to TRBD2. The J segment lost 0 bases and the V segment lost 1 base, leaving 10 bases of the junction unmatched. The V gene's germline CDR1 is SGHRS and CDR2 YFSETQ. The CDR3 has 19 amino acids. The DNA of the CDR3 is TGCGCCAGCAGCTTGCTGGGGTCCGCTAGCGGGAGCTCCTACAATGAGCAGTTCTTC. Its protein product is CASSLLGSASGSSYNEQFF.

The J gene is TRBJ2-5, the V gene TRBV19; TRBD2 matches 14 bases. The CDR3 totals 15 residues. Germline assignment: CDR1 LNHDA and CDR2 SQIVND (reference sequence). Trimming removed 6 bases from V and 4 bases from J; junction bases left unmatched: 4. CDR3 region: CASSRGLAGAETQYF. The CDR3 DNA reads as TGTGCCAGTAGCCGGGGACTAGCGGGAGCAGAGACCCAGTACTTC. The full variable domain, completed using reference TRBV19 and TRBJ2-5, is DGGITQSPKYLFRKEGQNVTLSCEQNLNHDAMYWYRQDPGQGLRLIYYSQIVNDFQKGDIAEGYSVSREKKESFPLTVTSAQKNPTAFYLCASSRGLAGAETQYFGPGTRLLVL.

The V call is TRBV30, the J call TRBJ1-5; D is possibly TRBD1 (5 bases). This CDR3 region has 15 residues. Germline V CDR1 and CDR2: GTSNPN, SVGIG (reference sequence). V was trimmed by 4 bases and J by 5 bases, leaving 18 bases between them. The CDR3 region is CAWTGRGFGDQPQHF. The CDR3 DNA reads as TGTGCCTGGACCGGTCGGGGGTTCGGAGATCAGCCCCAGCATTTT.

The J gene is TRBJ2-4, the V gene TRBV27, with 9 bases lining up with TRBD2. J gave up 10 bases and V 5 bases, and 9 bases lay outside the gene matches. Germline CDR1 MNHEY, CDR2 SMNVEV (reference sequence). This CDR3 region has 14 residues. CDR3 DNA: TGTGCCAGCAGTCCAGGGAGCCTAGCGGGGATTCAGTACTTC. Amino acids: CASSPGSLAGIQYF.

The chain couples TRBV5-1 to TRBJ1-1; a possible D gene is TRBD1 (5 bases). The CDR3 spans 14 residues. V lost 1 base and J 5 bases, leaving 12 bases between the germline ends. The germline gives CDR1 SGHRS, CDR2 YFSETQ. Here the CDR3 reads CASSLSGVGTEAFF. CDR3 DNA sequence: TGCGCCAGCAGCTTGTCGGGGGTAGGGACTGAAGCTTTCTTT.

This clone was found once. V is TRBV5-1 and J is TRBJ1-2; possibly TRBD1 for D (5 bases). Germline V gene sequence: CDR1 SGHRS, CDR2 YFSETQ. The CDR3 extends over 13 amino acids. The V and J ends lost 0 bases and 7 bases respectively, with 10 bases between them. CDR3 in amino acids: CASSLEGMLGYTF. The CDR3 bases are TGCGCCAGCAGCTTGGAGGGGATGCTTGGCTACACCTTC. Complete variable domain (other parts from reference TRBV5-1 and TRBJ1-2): KAGVTQTPRYLIKTRGQQVTLSCSPISGHRSVSWYQQTPGQGLQFLFEYFSETQRNKGNFPGRFSGRQFSNSRSEMNVSTLELGDSALYLCASSLEGMLGYTFGSGTRLTVV.

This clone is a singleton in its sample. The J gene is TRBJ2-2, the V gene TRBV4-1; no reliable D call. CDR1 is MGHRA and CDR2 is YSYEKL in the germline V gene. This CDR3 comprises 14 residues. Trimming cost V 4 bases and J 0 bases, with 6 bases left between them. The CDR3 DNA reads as TGCGCCAGCAGCCTCGACCCGAACACCGGGGAGCTGTTTTTT. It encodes CASSLDPNTGELFF.

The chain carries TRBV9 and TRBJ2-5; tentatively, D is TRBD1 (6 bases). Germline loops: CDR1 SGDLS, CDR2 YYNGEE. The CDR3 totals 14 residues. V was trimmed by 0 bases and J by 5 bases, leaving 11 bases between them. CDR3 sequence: CASSVDRVLETQYF. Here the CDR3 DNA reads TGTGCCAGCAGCGTAGACAGGGTCTTGGAGACCCAGTACTTC.

The DNA for the CDR3 is TGTGCCAGCTCACCAAGGGGAGACACTGAAGCTTTCTTT. Translating gives CASSPRGDTEAFF. V usage is TRBV18 and J usage is TRBJ1-1, with D possibly being TRBD1 (5 bases). Trimming shortened V by 2 bases and J by 3 bases, and 7 bases separated the two germline ends. The CDR3 sequence is 13 residues long. The V gene's germline CDR1 is KGHSH and CDR2 LQKENI.

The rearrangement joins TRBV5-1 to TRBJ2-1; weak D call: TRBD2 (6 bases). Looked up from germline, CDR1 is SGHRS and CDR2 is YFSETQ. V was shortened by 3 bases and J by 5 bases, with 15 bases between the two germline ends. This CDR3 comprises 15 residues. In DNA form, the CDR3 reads TGCGCCAGCAGCTCGCACGCGGGGCCTAACAATGAGCAGTTCTTC. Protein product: CASSSHAGPNNEQFF.

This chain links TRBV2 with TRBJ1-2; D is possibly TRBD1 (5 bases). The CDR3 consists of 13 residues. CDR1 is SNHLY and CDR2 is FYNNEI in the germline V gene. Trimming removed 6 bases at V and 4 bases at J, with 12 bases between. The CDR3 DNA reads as TGTGCCAGCAGAACAGGAGGAACCTATGGCTACACCTTC. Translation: CASRTGGTYGYTF. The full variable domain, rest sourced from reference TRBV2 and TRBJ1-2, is EPEVTQTPSHQVTQMGQEVILRCVPISNHLYFYWYRQILGQKVEFLVSFYNNEISEKSEIFDDQFSVERPDGSNFTLKIRSTKLEDSAMYFCASRTGGTYGYTFGSGTRLTVV.

This chain's CDR3 is CASSLVFQGGNNEQFF. Here the CDR3 DNA reads TGTGCCAGCAGCTTAGTCTTCCAGGGGGGAAACAATGAGCAGTTCTTC. V gene TRBV7-2 combines with J gene TRBJ2-1; possible D gene TRBD1, 7 bases. This CDR3 comprises 16 residues. Trimming left V 1 base short and J 5 bases short, with 15 bases between. CDR1 SGHTA and CDR2 FQGNSA come from the germline V gene.

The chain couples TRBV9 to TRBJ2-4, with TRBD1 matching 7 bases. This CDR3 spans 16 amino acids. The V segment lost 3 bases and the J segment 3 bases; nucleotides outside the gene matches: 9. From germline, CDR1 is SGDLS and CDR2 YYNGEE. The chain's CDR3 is CASSAATGSSKNIQYF. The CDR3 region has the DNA TGTGCCAGCAGCGCCGCGACAGGGTCCAGCAAAAACATTCAGTACTTC.

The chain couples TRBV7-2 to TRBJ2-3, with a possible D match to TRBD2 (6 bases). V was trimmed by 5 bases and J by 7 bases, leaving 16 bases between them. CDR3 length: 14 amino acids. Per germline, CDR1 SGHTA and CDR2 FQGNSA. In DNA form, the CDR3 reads TGTGCCAGCAGCCGACTAGGTAGTGAACATACGCAGTATTTT. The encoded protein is CASSRLGSEHTQYF.

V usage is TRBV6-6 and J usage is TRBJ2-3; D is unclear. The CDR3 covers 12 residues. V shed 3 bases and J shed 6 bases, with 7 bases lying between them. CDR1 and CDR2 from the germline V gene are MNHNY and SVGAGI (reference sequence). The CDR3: CASSYMGDTQYF. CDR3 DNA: TGTGCCAGCAGTTATATGGGTGATACGCAGTATTTT.